This passage covers 23 T cell receptor beta chains from one sample sequenced in a study of blood T cell repertoires in COVID-19. Clones were read by immunoSEQ multiplex PCR, and TCRdb kept only the in-frame ones, dropping some. The table records more than 200,000 clones, just over 85% of them present only once. Source material: peripheral blood. Source of these receptors: a man in his fifties or sixties with COVID-19, enrolled during active disease.

The V and J genes are TRBV9 and TRBJ2-3; TRBD2 aligns across 10 bases. The CDR3 contains 15 residues. V shed 1 base, J shed 7 bases, and the junction held 6 bases outside the gene matches. Germline V CDR1 and CDR2: SGDLS, YYNGEE. The CDR3 region is CASSVRAGGLNTQYF. CDR3 nucleotides: TGTGCCAGCAGCGTACGAGCGGGAGGGTTAAATACGCAGTATTTT. The variable domain in full, with the rest retrieved from reference TRBV9 and TRBJ2-3, is DSGVTQTPKHLITATGQRVTLRCSPRSGDLSVYWYQQSLDQGLQFLIQYYNGEERAKGNILERFSAQQFPDLHSELNLSSLELGDSALYFCASSVRAGGLNTQYFGPGTRLTVL.

The chain is built from TRBV3-1 (or the pseudogene TRBV3-2) and TRBJ2-3; possibly TRBD1 for D (7 bases). V lost 2 bases, J lost 0 bases, and 12 bases lay in between. From germline, CDR1 is LGHDT and CDR2 YNNKEL (reference sequence). CDR3 length: 16 residues. The CDR3 bases are TGTGCCAGCAGCCAACCAGGGGGGTCGAGCACAGATACGCAGTATTTT. Translated, it gives CASSQPGGSSTDTQYF.

V and J are TRBV6-1 and TRBJ2-7; D remains ambiguous. CDR1 is MNHNS, CDR2 SASEGT, per germline. This CDR3 has 14 amino acids. The V end lost 3 bases, the J end lost 3 bases, and 12 bases lay between the germline ends. The CDR3 sequence: CASSENGQNYEQYF. The CDR3 nucleotides are TGTGCCAGCAGTGAGAATGGGCAGAACTACGAGCAGTACTTC.

The chain combines TRBV6-1 with TRBJ1-4; 9 positions match TRBD1. Germline CDR1 MNHNS, CDR2 SASEGT. The CDR3 length is 16 residues. The junction had 3 bases not matched to a gene; V was cut back by 2 bases and J by 2 bases. The CDR3 DNA is TGTGCCAGCAGTGAAAACAGGGGGCGGACTAATGAAAAACTGTTTTTT. Amino acid sequence: CASSENRGRTNEKLFF.

The rearrangement joins TRBV30 to TRBJ2-5; 10 bases are a match to TRBD2. The CDR3 is 13 amino acids. Trimming removed 6 bases from V and 5 bases from J; junction bases left unmatched: 6. Germline V lookup: CDR1 GTSNPN, CDR2 SVGIG (reference sequence). As DNA, the CDR3 is TGTGCCTGTAGTAAGACTAGCGGGGAGACCCAGTACTTC. Protein sequence: CACSKTSGETQYF. The entire variable domain, with the rest obtained from reference TRBV30 and TRBJ2-5, is as follows: SQTIHQWPATLVQPVGSPLSLECTVEGTSNPNLYWYRQAAGRGLQLLFYSVGIGQISSEVPQNLSASRPQDRQFILSSKKLLLSDSGFYLCACSKTSGETQYFGPGTRLLVL.

As for this clone: This sample includes further DNA sequences coding for the same CDR3. The rearrangement joins TRBV5-6 to TRBJ1-3; no definite D call. In germline, CDR1 is SGHDT, CDR2 YYEEEE. The CDR3 totals 14 residues. V lost 1 base and J 0 bases, leaving 5 bases between the germline ends. The CDR3 spells CASSLRGSGNTIYF. In DNA, the CDR3 is TGTGCCAGCAGCTTGCGAGGCTCTGGAAACACCATATATTTT.

This chain joins TRBV7-9 and TRBJ1-2; TRBD1 matches at 11 bases. V lost 0 bases to trimming and J lost 2 bases; unmatched junction nucleotides: 5. CDR3 length: 17 amino acids. Germline CDR1 SEHNR, CDR2 FQNEAQ (reference sequence). The CDR3 nucleotides read TGTGCCAGCAGCTTAGCAGGGACAGGGGGTCCGAACTATGGCTACACCTTC. Its protein is CASSLAGTGGPNYGYTF.

The chain carries TRBV3-1 (or the pseudogene TRBV3-2) and TRBJ1-6; no definite D call. The CDR3 is 14 amino acids. Germline CDR1 LGHDT, CDR2 YNNKEL (reference sequence). Between the trimmed V and J ends, which lost 4 bases and 7 bases, there was a span of 11 bases. Here the CDR3 DNA reads TGTGCCAGCAGCCCACGGTCCGAGAATTCACCCCTCCACTTT. It encodes CASSPRSENSPLHF.

This clone was seen just once. CDR3 DNA sequence: TGTGCCTGGAATAAGGCAAAACGGGGGGATGAGCAGTTCTTC. Its protein product is CAWNKAKRGDEQFF. This sequence joins TRBV30 and TRBJ2-1; TRBD2 matches 7 bases. Germline CDR1 and CDR2: GTSNPN and SVGIG (reference sequence). Trimming at V came to 4 bases and at J to 8 bases, leaving 11 bases not matched to a gene. The CDR3 contains 14 residues.

CDR3 sequence: CASSLSWFGVTYEQYF. CDR3 nucleotide sequence: TGTGCCAGCAGCTTATCTTGGTTCGGGGTTACTTACGAGCAGTACTTC. V and J are TRBV7-2 and TRBJ2-7, with D possibly TRBD2 on 5 matching bases. V dropped 2 bases and J dropped 4 bases, with 18 bases sitting between them. This CDR3 is built from 16 residues. Germline CDR1 SGHTA, CDR2 FQGNSA.

The chain uses TRBV19 and TRBJ2-1, with D possibly matching TRBD2 (6 bases). Germline assignment: CDR1 LNHDA and CDR2 SQIVND (reference sequence). Trimming removed 7 bases from V and 4 bases from J, with 14 bases in between. The CDR3 length is 14 residues. The CDR3 DNA is TGTGCCAGTAATCCGGAGGAGGGTTACAATGAGCAGTTCTTC. Encoded protein: CASNPEEGYNEQFF.

The chain carries TRBV5-6 and TRBJ2-2, with D perhaps matching TRBD2 (5 bases). The V gene lost 5 bases and the J gene lost 3 bases, with 11 bases spanning the gap. The CDR3 extends over 14 amino acids. The germline V gene has CDR1 SGHDT and CDR2 YYEEEE. CDR3 region: CASSLLGDTGELFF. CDR3 nucleotide sequence: TGTGCCAGCAGTCTCTTGGGAGACACCGGGGAGCTGTTTTTT. Together with reference TRBV5-6 and TRBJ2-2, the CDR3 gives the full variable domain: DAGVTQSPTHLIKTRGQQVTLRCSPKSGHDTVSWYQQALGQGPQFIFQYYEEEERQRGNFPDRFSGHQFPNYSSELNVNALLLGDSALYLCASSLLGDTGELFFGEGSRLTVL.

A word on this clone: A much larger clone sits a single nucleotide away, making a read error possible. This CDR3 is also generated by other DNA sequences in the sample. The chain links TRBV6-6 to TRBJ1-1, with 8 nucleotides matching TRBD1. Germline V gene sequence: CDR1 MNHNY, CDR2 SVGAGI (reference sequence). This CDR3 region has 13 residues. CDR3 DNA sequence: TGTGCTAGCAAACTGCAGGGGGCGATCGGAGCTTTCTTT. Its translation: CASKLQGAIGAFF.

This clone was picked up one time. The chain has TRBV10-3 and TRBJ2-2, with D tentatively TRBD1 (6 bases). Trimming cost V 0 bases and J 4 bases, with 9 bases left between them. The CDR3 consists of 15 residues. From germline, CDR1 is ENHRY and CDR2 SYGVKD. The CDR3 region has the DNA TGTGCCATCAGTGAGTCTGGGGGCGGCACCGGGGAGCTGTTTTTT. Amino acids: CAISESGGGTGELFF.

On this clone: One end of the junction fails to match germline, which may point to a read error. V usage is TRBV7-6 and J usage is TRBJ2-3, with D tentatively TRBD2 (5 bases). The CDR3 is made up of 13 amino acids. CDR1 is SGHVS, CDR2 FNYEAQ, per germline. The chain's CDR3 is CASSDGLSDMQYF. DNA for the CDR3: TGTGCCAGCAGCGACGGACTGTCAGATATGCAGTATTTT.

The V call is TRBV6-2 or TRBV6-3, the J call TRBJ2-7; TRBD1 matches at 8 bases. After removal of 2 bases from V and 3 bases from J, the junction contained 3 bases not matched to a gene. This CDR3 is 14 amino acids long. Germline-derived CDR1 and CDR2 are MNHEY and SVGEGT. The CDR3 region is CASSYGQGIYEQYF. In DNA, the CDR3 is TGTGCCAGCAGTTACGGACAGGGCATCTACGAGCAGTACTTC.

This sequence joins TRBV7-9 and TRBJ2-7, with 9 bases identical to TRBD2. V shed 5 bases, J shed 0 bases, and the junction held 5 bases outside the gene matches. The CDR3 contains 15 residues. Germline V gene lookup returns CDR1 SEHNR and CDR2 FQNEAQ (reference sequence). CDR3 bases: TGTGCCAGCAGCCCTAGCGGGATCAGCTCCTACGAGCAGTACTTC. As protein: CASSPSGISSYEQYF.

This clone was seen a handful of times. The chain is built from TRBV24-1 and TRBJ1-2, with 10 bases lining up with TRBD1. The CDR3 consists of 15 residues. The trim removed 11 bases at V and 3 bases at J, leaving 11 bases unmatched. CDR1 and CDR2 from the germline V gene are KGHDR and SFDVKD. The CDR3 protein is CARALMDRGYYGYTF. CDR3 coding DNA: TGTGCCAGAGCTTTAATGGACAGGGGGTACTATGGCTACACCTTC.

V and J are TRBV7-2 and TRBJ1-2; D might be TRBD1 (5 bases). The CDR3 loop spans 15 amino acids. Trimming removed 1 base at V and 2 bases at J, with 11 bases between. Germline-derived CDR1 and CDR2 are SGHTA and FQGNSA. In DNA form, the CDR3 reads TGTGCCAGCAGCTTAGGGGCGGGACCAAACTATGGCTACACCTTC. Its translation: CASSLGAGPNYGYTF.

This clone was detected only once. The chain is built from TRBV3-1 (or the pseudogene TRBV3-2) and TRBJ2-5, with D tentatively TRBD2 (5 bases). This CDR3 contains 14 residues. The germline CDR1 and CDR2 sequences are LGHDT and YNNKEL (reference sequence). With 5 bases removed from V and 1 base from J, the gap between germline ends came to 11 bases. The CDR3 region has the DNA TGTGCCAGCAGCGTGTCCGGGGTCCAAGAGACCCAGTACTTC. Amino acids: CASSVSGVQETQYF.

The gene calls are TRBV5-1 and TRBJ2-1; tentative D call: TRBD1 (6 bases). Germline CDR1 SGHRS, CDR2 YFSETQ. V was clipped by 5 bases and J by 8 bases, with 14 bases between them. The CDR3 loop spans 13 amino acids. The CDR3 nucleotides are TGCGCCAGCAGGGGAACAGGGTTCGATGAGCAGTTCTTC. As protein: CASRGTGFDEQFF.

This clone was seen a single time. The rearrangement links TRBV5-1 to TRBJ2-2; weak D call: TRBD1 (5 bases). Germline V lookup: CDR1 SGHRS, CDR2 YFSETQ. The V and J ends lost 5 bases and 1 base respectively, with 9 bases between them. CDR3 length: 14 amino acids. The CDR3 region has the DNA TGCGCCAGCAGAGCGACAGAGAACACCGGGGAGCTGTTTTTT. This sequence encodes CASRATENTGELFF.

The V call is TRBV6-1, the J call TRBJ1-3, with 9 positions matching TRBD1. CDR1 MNHNS and CDR2 SASEGT come from the germline V gene. The CDR3 is 15 amino acids. Unmatched junction bases numbered 5, after V lost 2 bases and J lost 6 bases. CDR3 sequence (DNA): TGTGCCAGCAGTGAAAGGACAGGGGCACTAAACACCATATATTTT. This encodes CASSERTGALNTIYF.